This TCR beta chain was captured by sequencing in a study of blood T cell repertoires in COVID-19 (dated by TCRdb to 2018 to 2020). Regarding the complete study: The collaborator samples originated in the United States, Italy and Spain and spanned the acute and convalescent phases of COVID-19. The prospective study material was composed of cDNA or gDNA derived from T cells, B-cell-depleted T cells, or PBMCs. Subjects who had been exposed to COVID-19, were actively infected with it, or had recovered from it provided the deeply sampled blood TCRbeta repertoires that made up the dataset. The repertoires were released in a freely available public database intended as a resource for research on the immune response to SARS-CoV-2. The samples were drawn from two sources: the first 160 participants of the ongoing ImmuneRACE study, and approximately 1,300 subjects contributed by 6 global collaborators. Sample metadata almost always included a de-identified subject ID, COVID-19 status, age in years and sex. Where available, HLA class I and class II types were obtained from metadata supplied by the sample provider rather than from assay-based typing. Summary of the overall study and its limitations: Clinical and demographic metadata were provided uncurated, with the amount varying by source and participant.

TCRbeta CDR3 regions were amplified from genomic DNA using the immunoSEQ Assay, a bias-controlled multiplex PCR. The authors processed their data as follows. The number of nucleated cells in each sample was estimated from the amplification of reference gene primers within the assay. To quantify the absolute abundance of each unique TCRbeta CDR3 rearrangement, sequence reads were collapsed and filtered. For each sample, productive Simpson clonality was calculated as the square root of Simpson's diversity index across productive rearrangements. In its TCRdb copy, this immuneACCESS table keeps in-frame sequences only and misses some clones. Where compared with another copy, unresolved V genes explain less than half of these, and the others have no known cause. That table is the source of V, J and clone size, and D and trimming were worked out from the DNA. This sample holds around 140,000 clones; roughly 88% were observed only once. The ten largest clones add up to 1.5% to 2% of the sample.

As concerns this clone: This receptor's antigen is unknown. Base qualities were left out, and no much larger clone turns up one base away.

Each collaborating institution followed its own protocols to collect whole blood in K2EDTA tubes. For TCRbeta analysis, collaborator samples were shipped as frozen whole blood, as isolated PBMCs, or as DNA extracted from either sample type. The CDR3 sequence holds 16 residues, the cysteine and phenylalanine included. The kept DNA is CDR3 alone, 48 bases in frame from the first base. CDR1 and CDR2 are read off the germline V gene as MGHDK and SYGVNS. V drops 5 bases and J drops 1 base, leaving 17 bases in between. This receptor was obtained from a man aged 65-85 years with acute or convalescent COVID-19. The sequencing input was peripheral blood. The chain is assembled from TRBV25-1 and TRBJ1-1; TRBD1 is a weak D gene call, 5 bases matching. The nucleotide sequence is TGTGCCAGCAGTAGGCCGGCCTGGAGGGGGAACACTGAAGCTTTCTTT. This yields the protein CASSRPAWRGNTEAFF. This CDR3, with the reference TRBV25-1 and TRBJ1-1 proteins standing in past its ends, gives the full variable domain EADIYQTPRYLVIGTGKKITLECSQTMGHDKMYWYQQDPGMELHLIHYSYGVNSTEKGDLSSESTVSRIRTEHFPLTLESARPSHTSQYLCASSRPAWRGNTEAFFGQGTRLTVV.